The 23 T cell receptor beta chains listed next were all sequenced from one sample in a study of T-cell reconstitution after alpha-beta-depleted transplantation in children. The TCRbeta library was prepared with unique molecular identifiers. TCRdb processed the PCR reads anew with MiXCR; each CDR3 protein has one entry. The repertoire holds 440,000 or so distinct CDR3 sequences, with approximately 42% as singletons. This specimen was PBMCs, taken before TCRalphabeta/CD19-depleted stem cell transplant. Every receptor here comes from a girl aged 2-9 years with aplastic anemia, due to receive a stem cell transplant.

The rearrangement joins TRBV29-1 to TRBJ2-1, with a tentative D call TRBD2 (6 bases). The length of the CDR3 is 15 residues. The V gene lost 5 bases and the J gene lost 7 bases, with 21 bases spanning the gap. Germline CDR1 SQVTM, CDR2 ANQGSEA. CDR3 region: CSVKARPGLLNEQFF. In DNA form, the CDR3 reads TGCAGCGTTAAGGCCCGACCGGGACTCCTAAATGAGCAGTTCTTC.

This clonotype showed up just a few times. The V and J genes are TRBV15 and TRBJ2-1; 9 bases match TRBD2. Germline V CDR1 and CDR2: LNHNV, YYDKDF (reference sequence). The CDR3 sequence is 14 residues long. The V segment lost 7 bases and the J segment 7 bases; nucleotides outside the gene matches: 8. The CDR3 DNA follows: TGTGCCACCAAGGCTAGCGGGACCTTAAATGAGCAGTTCTTC. Encoded protein: CATKASGTLNEQFF.

This clonotype was seen a handful of times. The CDR3 nucleotides read TGTGCCAGCAGTTTAACAGCGGGGGGCCTCTACGAGCAGTACTTC. The encoded protein is CASSLTAGGLYEQYF. The V and J genes are TRBV28 and TRBJ2-7, with 9 nucleotides matching TRBD2. The CDR3 has 15 amino acids. Germline trimming cut 2 bases from V and 3 bases from J; bases unmatched to any gene: 5. Germline CDR1 MDHEN, CDR2 SYDVKM.

A few counts support this clonotype. Germline and junction disagree at one end, which may indicate a read error. In DNA, the CDR3 is TGTGCCAGCAGCTTTAGCGGGGGCACCTACCAGCAGTACTTC. This translates into CASSFSGGTYQQYF. This chain links TRBV5-6 with TRBJ2-7, with 9 positions matching TRBD2. The CDR3 has 14 amino acids. Germline CDR1 and CDR2: SGHDT and YYEEEE. Full variable domain (missing parts from reference TRBV5-6 and TRBJ2-7): DAGVTQSPTHLIKTRGQQVTLRCSPKSGHDTVSWYQQALGQGPQFIFQYYEEEERQRGNFPDRFSGHQFPNYSSELNVNALLLGDSALYLCASSFSGGTYQQYFGPGTRLTVT.

This clonotype has more than one count but fewer than ten. The chain uses TRBV7-6 and TRBJ2-7; D is unclear. CDR1 is SGHVS, CDR2 FNYEAQ, per germline. The CDR3 consists of 16 residues. V lost 1 base and J 0 bases, leaving 13 bases between the germline ends. CDR3 sequence reads: CASSLEVGFPSYEQYF. The CDR3 DNA sequence: TGTGCCAGCAGCTTAGAGGTGGGGTTCCCCTCCTACGAGCAGTACTTC. Together with reference TRBV7-6 and TRBJ2-7, the CDR3 gives the full variable domain: GAGVSQSPRYKVTKRGQDVALRCDPISGHVSLYWYRQALGQGPEFLTYFNYEAQQDKSGLPNDRFSAERPEGSISTLTIQRTEQRDSAMYRCASSLEVGFPSYEQYFGPGTRLTVT.

The rearrangement uses TRBV5-6 and TRBJ2-7; D is perhaps TRBD1 or TRBD2 (5 bases each). The CDR3 has 13 amino acids. Trimming removed 3 bases from V and 6 bases from J, with 13 bases in between. CDR1 SGHDT and CDR2 YYEEEE come from the germline V gene. CDR3 protein: CASSWDLNREQYF. CDR3 DNA: TGTGCCAGCAGCTGGGACCTTAACCGCGAGCAGTACTTC.

This chain uses TRBV5-1 with TRBJ2-1, with a possible D match to TRBD2 (5 bases). Trimming pared 0 bases from V and 9 bases from J, leaving 13 bases between. Germline CDR1 is SGHRS and CDR2 is YFSETQ. The CDR3 is 14 amino acids. CDR3 sequence (DNA): TGCGCCAGCAGCTTGGGGAGGATAAAAACTGAGCAGTTCTTC. As protein: CASSLGRIKTEQFF.

This clonotype was found many times. The CDR3 nucleotides read TGTGCCAGCAGTTTTGAGCCGAGGCCAGATACGCAGTATTTT. Its protein is CASSFEPRPDTQYF. This chain links TRBV28 with TRBJ2-3; D remains ambiguous. The V end was cut by 3 bases, the J end by 4 bases, with 11 bases between. This CDR3 contains 14 residues. Germline V gene data show CDR1 as MDHEN and CDR2 as SYDVKM.

This clonotype has more than one count but fewer than ten. The rearrangement uses TRBV5-1 and TRBJ1-2, with D tentatively TRBD1 (6 bases). Deletions cut 4 bases from V and 4 bases from J, with 11 bases between. Germline lookup yields CDR1 SGHRS and CDR2 YFSETQ. The CDR3 extends over 13 amino acids. The CDR3 region has the DNA TGCGCCAGCAGCGCGGGACAATCCTATGGCTACACCTTC. Translated: CASSAGQSYGYTF.

This clonotype was counted ten times or more. This rearrangement joins TRBV29-1 to TRBJ2-2; tentative D call: TRBD2 (5 bases). Between the trimmed V and J ends, which lost 7 bases and 5 bases, there was a span of 20 bases. The CDR3 spans 15 residues. Germline V gene lookup returns CDR1 SQVTM and CDR2 ANQGSEA. The CDR3 sequence: CSAERGIMGTGELFF. CDR3 in DNA: TGCAGCGCAGAACGAGGGATAATGGGAACCGGGGAGCTGTTTTTT.

V is TRBV7-6 and J is TRBJ2-1; 10 bases line up with TRBD2. Germline lookup yields CDR1 SGHVS and CDR2 FNYEAQ. The V and J ends lost 4 bases and 4 bases, in that order; junction bases with no gene match: 4. This CDR3 is 15 amino acids long. CDR3 nucleotide sequence: TGTGCCAGCAGCTCAAGCGGGGGGGTTTACAATGAGCAGTTCTTC. It encodes CASSSSGGVYNEQFF.

This sequence joins TRBV7-6 and TRBJ2-3; 11 bases are a match to TRBD1. This CDR3 contains 17 residues. Germline CDR1 reads SGHVS; CDR2 reads FNYEAQ. Trimming took 5 bases from V and 4 from J; bases not matched to a gene: 11. The CDR3 DNA is TGTGCCAGCAGCCCCCGGACAGGGGGCCTTATACCAGATACGCAGTATTTT. Translated, it gives CASSPRTGGLIPDTQYF.

About this clonotype: Just one base apart from a much larger clone, this may be a read error. The chain links TRBV6-1 to TRBJ2-5; no clear D. V was cut by 5 bases and J by 5 bases, with 18 bases left in between. This CDR3 comprises 15 residues. CDR1 is MNHNS, CDR2 SASEGT, per germline. The CDR3 protein is CASSIGRPGSETQYF. The CDR3 DNA reads as TGTGCCAGCAGTATAGGACGTCCGGGTTCGGAGACCCAGTACTTC.

The chain joins TRBV6-1 to TRBJ2-7, with TRBD1 identical over 10 bases. The trim removed 7 bases at V and 0 bases at J, leaving 12 bases unmatched. The CDR3 covers 17 residues. Germline V gene lookup returns CDR1 MNHNS and CDR2 SASEGT. The CDR3 loop reads CASTETGGGLSSYEQYF. The CDR3 nucleotides are TGTGCCAGCACCGAGACAGGGGGCGGCCTTAGCTCCTACGAGCAGTACTTC.

This clonotype was seen a few times. The chain has TRBV20-1 and TRBJ2-7, with TRBD2 identical over 10 bases. Germline V gene lookup returns CDR1 DFQATT and CDR2 SNEGSKA (reference sequence). V lost 5 bases, J lost 2 bases, and 12 bases stayed unmatched. CDR3 length equals 16 residues. The CDR3 DNA reads TGCAGTGCTTTTCCTCCTAGCGGGAGTTCCCCCTACGAGCAGTACTTC. It codes for CSAFPPSGSSPYEQYF.

Many counts were recorded for this clonotype. The chain uses TRBV19 and TRBJ1-1; D ambiguous. The CDR3 loop spans 15 amino acids. The V gene lost 1 base and the J gene lost 1 base, with 10 bases spanning the gap. Germline CDR1 is LNHDA and CDR2 is SQIVND (reference sequence). The CDR3 DNA sequence: TGTGCCAGTAGTATAGCTTCAGGATCGAACACTGAAGCTTTCTTT. It is translated as CASSIASGSNTEAFF.

There are a few counts of this clonotype. This chain uses TRBV20-1 with TRBJ2-2; D is possibly TRBD2 (6 bases). The CDR3 has 16 amino acids. Germline values: CDR1 DFQATT, CDR2 SNEGSKA (reference sequence). Trimming pared 4 bases from V and 4 bases from J, leaving 19 bases between. The chain's CDR3 is CSATGGRTRGTGELFF. In nucleotides, the CDR3 is TGCAGTGCTACCGGGGGACGCACGAGGGGCACCGGGGAGCTGTTTTTT.

This clonotype was recorded a few times. The CDR3 region is CASSPPWTRGAYEQYF. For the CDR3, the DNA is TGTGCCAGCAGTCCCCCGTGGACTAGAGGCGCCTACGAGCAGTACTTC. The J gene is TRBJ2-7, the V gene TRBV28; 7 bases are shared with TRBD2. CDR3 length equals 16 residues. The germline V gene encodes CDR1 MDHEN and CDR2 SYDVKM. The ends lost 5 bases at V and 2 bases at J; junction bases unmatched: 12.

This clonotype was seen a handful of times. The V gene is TRBV24-1, the J gene TRBJ2-1, with 10 bases aligning to TRBD2. Per the germline V gene, CDR1 is KGHDR and CDR2 is SFDVKD. This CDR3 contains 16 residues. J gave up 4 bases and V 5 bases, and 7 bases lay outside the gene matches. CDR3 coding DNA: TGTGCCACCAGTGCCCGGCTAGCGGGAGCTTACAATGAGCAGTTCTTC. Residues: CATSARLAGAYNEQFF.

Only a few counts were recorded for this clonotype. This chain uses TRBV7-8 with TRBJ2-3; D is undetermined. Germline loops: CDR1 SGHVS, CDR2 FQNEAQ. V dropped 3 bases and J dropped 2 bases, with 12 bases sitting between them. The CDR3 totals 15 residues. CDR3 coding DNA: TGTGCCAGCAGCTTCGAGCTCGGTACCACAGATACGCAGTATTTT. Amino acid sequence: CASSFELGTTDTQYF.

This clonotype was detected ten times or more. A read error may produce the germline difference seen at one junction end. This chain joins TRBV10-3 and TRBJ2-1; 9 nucleotides align to TRBD2. This CDR3 has 12 amino acids. In germline, CDR1 is ENHRY, CDR2 SYGVKD. CDR3 bases: TGTGCCATCAGTGAGCCTAGCGGGATAAAACTCTTC. Its translation: CAISEPSGIKLF.

V gene TRBV7-9 combines with J gene TRBJ2-1; D is ambiguous. The CDR3 totals 15 residues. Germline V gives CDR1 SEHNR, CDR2 FQNEAQ (reference sequence). V was pared by 5 bases and J by 6 bases, with 17 bases between. The CDR3 region has the DNA TGTGCCAGCAGCGCAGACCCCGGGCGCGGCAATGAGCAGTTCTTC. It specifies CASSADPGRGNEQFF.

This rearrangement joins TRBV28 to TRBJ1-6; 7 bases are a match to TRBD1. The CDR3 loop spans 14 amino acids. Trimming cost V 7 bases and J 7 bases; bases outside gene matches: 7. Germline V gene data show CDR1 as MDHEN and CDR2 as SYDVKM. The CDR3 DNA is TGTGCCAGCAAGGAGGCAGGGGGGAATTCACCCCTCCACTTT. Translated, it gives CASKEAGGNSPLHF.